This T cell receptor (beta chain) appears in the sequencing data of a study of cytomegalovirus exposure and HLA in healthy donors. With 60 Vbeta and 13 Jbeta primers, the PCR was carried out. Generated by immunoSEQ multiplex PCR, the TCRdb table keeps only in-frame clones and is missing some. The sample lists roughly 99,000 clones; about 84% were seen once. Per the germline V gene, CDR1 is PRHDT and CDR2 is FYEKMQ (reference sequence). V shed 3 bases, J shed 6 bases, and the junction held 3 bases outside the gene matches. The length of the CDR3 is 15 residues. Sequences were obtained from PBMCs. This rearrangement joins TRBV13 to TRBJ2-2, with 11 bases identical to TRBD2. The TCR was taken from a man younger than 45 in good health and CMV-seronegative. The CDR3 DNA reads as TGTGCCAGCAGCTTCCTAGCGGGGGGATCCGGGGAGCTGTTTTTT. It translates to CASSFLAGGSGELFF.